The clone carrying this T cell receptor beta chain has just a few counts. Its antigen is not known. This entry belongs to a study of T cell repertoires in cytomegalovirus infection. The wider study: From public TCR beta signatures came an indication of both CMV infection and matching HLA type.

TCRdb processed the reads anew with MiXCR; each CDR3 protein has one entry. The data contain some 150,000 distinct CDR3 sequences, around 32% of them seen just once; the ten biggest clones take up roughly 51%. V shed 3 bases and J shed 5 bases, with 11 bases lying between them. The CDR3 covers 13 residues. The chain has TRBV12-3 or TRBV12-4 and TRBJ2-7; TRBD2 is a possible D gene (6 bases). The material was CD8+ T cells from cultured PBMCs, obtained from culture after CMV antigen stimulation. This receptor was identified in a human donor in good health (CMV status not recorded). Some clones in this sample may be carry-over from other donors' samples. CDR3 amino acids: CASSFGGVNEQYF. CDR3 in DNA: TGTGCCAGCAGTTTTGGAGGGGTCAACGAGCAGTACTTC.